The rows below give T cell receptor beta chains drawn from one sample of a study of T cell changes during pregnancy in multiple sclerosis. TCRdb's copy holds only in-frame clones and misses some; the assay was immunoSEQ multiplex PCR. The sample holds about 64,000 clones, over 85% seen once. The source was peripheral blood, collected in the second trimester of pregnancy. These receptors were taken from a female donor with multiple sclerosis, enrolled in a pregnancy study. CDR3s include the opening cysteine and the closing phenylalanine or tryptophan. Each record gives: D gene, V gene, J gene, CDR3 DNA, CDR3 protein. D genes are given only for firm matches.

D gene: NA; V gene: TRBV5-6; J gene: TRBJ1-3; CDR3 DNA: TGTGCCAGCAGCTACGGACAGTCTGGAAACACCATATATTTT; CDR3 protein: CASSYGQSGNTIYF
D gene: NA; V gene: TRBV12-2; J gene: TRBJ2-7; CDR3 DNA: TGTGCAAGTCGCCCTAGGGCGAGGGCTCAAAACGAGCAGTACTTC; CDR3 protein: CASRPRARAQNEQYF
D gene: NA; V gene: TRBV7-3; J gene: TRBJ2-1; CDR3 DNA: TGTGCCAGCAGCTCGGACTCGAACAATGAGCAGTTCTTC; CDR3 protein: CASSSDSNNEQFF
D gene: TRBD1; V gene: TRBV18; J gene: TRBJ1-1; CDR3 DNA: TGTGCCAGCTCACCAAGGGGGCACAACACTGAAGCTTTCTTT; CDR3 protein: CASSPRGHNTEAFF
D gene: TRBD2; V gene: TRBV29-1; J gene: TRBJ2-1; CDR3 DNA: TGCAGCGTTGTGGGCCTAGCGGGAGGGTTGTACAATGAGCAGTTCTTC; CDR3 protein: CSVVGLAGGLYNEQFF
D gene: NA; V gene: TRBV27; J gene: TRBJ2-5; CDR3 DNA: TGTGCCAGCAGAGGAGAATTAAATCAGAAGACCCAGTACTTC; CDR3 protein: CASRGELNQKTQYF
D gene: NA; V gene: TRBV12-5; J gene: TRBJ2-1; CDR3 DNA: TGTGCTAGTGGTTTGGGGGGGGTGGTCAATGAGCAGTTCTTC; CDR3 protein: CASGLGGVVNEQFF
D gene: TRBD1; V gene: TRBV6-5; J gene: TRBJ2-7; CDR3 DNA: TGTGCCAGCAGCCTTCTGACAGGGCTCTCCGAGCAGTACTTC; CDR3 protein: CASSLLTGLSEQYF
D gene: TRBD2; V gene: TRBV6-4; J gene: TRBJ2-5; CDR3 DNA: TGTGCCAGCAGTGCTCCGGCGGGAGGGCCCCGGGGGGAGACCCAGTACTTC; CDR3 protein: CASSAPAGGPRGETQYF
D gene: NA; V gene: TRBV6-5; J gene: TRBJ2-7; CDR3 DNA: TGTGCCAGCAGTTCTAGGCCGTACGAGCAGTACTTC; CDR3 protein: CASSSRPYEQYF
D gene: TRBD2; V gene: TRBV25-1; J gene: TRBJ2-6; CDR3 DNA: TGTGCCAGCGAAACTAGCGGCGTGGTCGGGGCCAACGTCCTGACTTTC; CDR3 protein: CASETSGVVGANVLTF
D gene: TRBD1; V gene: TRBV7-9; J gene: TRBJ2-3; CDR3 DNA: TGTGCCAGCAACTTGGGGACAGGGATCACAGATACGCAGTATTTT; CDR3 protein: CASNLGTGITDTQYF
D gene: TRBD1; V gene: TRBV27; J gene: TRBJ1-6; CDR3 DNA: TGTGCCAGCAGTTTGATTCAGGGGGCACAATCACCCCTCCACTTT; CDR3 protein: CASSLIQGAQSPLHF
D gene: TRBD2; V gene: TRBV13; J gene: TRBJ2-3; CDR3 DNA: TGTGCCAGCAGCGAGGGACTAGCGGGAGGTTTAGGCACGCAGTATTTT; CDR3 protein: CASSEGLAGGLGTQYF
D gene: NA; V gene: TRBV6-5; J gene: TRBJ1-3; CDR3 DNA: TGTGCCAGCAGTTACTCGGGCCACCGGGATGGAAACACCATATATTTT; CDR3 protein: CASSYSGHRDGNTIYF
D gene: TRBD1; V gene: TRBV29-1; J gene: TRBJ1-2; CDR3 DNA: TGCAGCGTTGCTAAGACAGGGGGCGACGGCTACACCTTC; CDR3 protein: CSVAKTGGDGYTF
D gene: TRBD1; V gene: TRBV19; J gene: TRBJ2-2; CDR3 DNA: TGTGCCAGTAGTCAGGGGGCAAGGACCGGGGAGCTGTTTTTT; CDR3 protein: CASSQGARTGELFF
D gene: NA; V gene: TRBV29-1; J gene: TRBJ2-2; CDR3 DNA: TGCGGCGTGTCCGGGGGGAACACCGGGGAGCTGTTTTTT; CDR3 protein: CGVSGGNTGELFF
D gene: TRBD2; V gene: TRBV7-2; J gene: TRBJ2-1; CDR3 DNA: TGTGCCAGCAGCTTAGCCTCTAGCGGATCGTACAATGAGCAGTTCTTC; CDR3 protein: CASSLASSGSYNEQFF
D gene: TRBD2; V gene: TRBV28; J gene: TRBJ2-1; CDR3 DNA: TGTGCCAGCAGTTTATGGAGGGGGACTAGCGGTTTCTACAATGAGCAGTTCTTC; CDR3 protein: CASSLWRGTSGFYNEQFF
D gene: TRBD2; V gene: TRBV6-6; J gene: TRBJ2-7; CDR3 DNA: TGTGCCAGCAGTTGGACGGCGGGGGGTAACTACGAGCAGTACTTC; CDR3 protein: CASSWTAGGNYEQYF
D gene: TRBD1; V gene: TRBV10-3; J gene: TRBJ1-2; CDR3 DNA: TGTGCCATCAGGGGGACAGGGGAGGGGTATGGCTACACCTTC; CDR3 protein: CAIRGTGEGYGYTF